Sequencing of this T cell receptor beta chain was carried out in a study of blood T cells in healthy people across ages (dated by TCRdb to about 2015). Background on the whole study: In model experiments, template switching captured roughly one uniquely barcoded TCR beta cDNA molecule for every two T cells. Using the same blood draw, the study looked at two additional independent replicas of 1 million unique cDNA reads for two donors, one aged 18 to 30 and the other aged 80 or older. To avoid experimental bias, donors of different ages were randomly spread across the sequencing lanes. The donors were split into four age groups: young (average 16 years), middle-aged (39), aged (62) and long-lived (roughly 86). Age-related changes in TCR beta repertoire diversity were measured in the study by deep sequencing normalized with unique cDNA molecular identifiers.

The germline V gene yields SQVTM for CDR1 and ANQGSEA for CDR2. V drops 7 bases and J drops 2 bases, leaving 12 bases in between. The CDR3 numbers 12 residues from cysteine through phenylalanine. The entry retains the CDR3 DNA only, 36 bases that are in frame from base 1. The receptor library was made with 5' RACE. The sequencer listed for this sample is Illumina HiSeq 2500. A second 7 to 11 cycle PCR used a sample-barcoded 5' primer and a J-beta primer mix. A template-switch 5' adaptor carrying 12 random nucleotides introduced a unique molecular identifier onto each TCR beta cDNA molecule. Each sample yielded at least 2.5 million CDR3-containing paired-end reads. First-strand cDNA synthesis was performed from all RNA using the Mint cDNA synthesis kit, with priming by a TRBC-specific oligonucleotide. After uracil-DNA glycosylase treatment, a first 18-cycle PCR used universal primers M1SS and BC2_uni_R on all cDNA. In the authors' own workflow: Normalization of each sample was performed by random selection of 1 million high-quality reads, each carrying a distinct molecular identifier. Reads sharing molecular identifiers were discarded rather than binned into consensus sequences. MiTCR, run with a Q25 quality threshold and the strictest error-elimination algorithm, handled CDR3 identification, clonotype clustering and error correction. A nonparametric unseen species model with Euler transformation was used to estimate a lower bound on total TCR beta diversity. TCRdb handled the public reads itself, with Q25 trimming in fastp and clone calling in MiXCR, and kept productive beta chains. Merged by CDR3 protein, the rows form single entries marked with the most common genes and DNA. The V and J calls reflect TCRdb's pipeline rather than the authors' work. The sample includes around 1.7 million distinct CDR3 sequences, with about 28% observed a single time. The ten top clones hold 7.7% of the sample.

Here is what the overall study found, with its caveats: A strong correlation was found between observed TCR beta diversity and the percentage of naive T cells measured by flow cytometry. Bulk unsorted PBMC profiling prevented conclusive comparison of naive and antigen-experienced compartments. Compared with the aged group, more naive CD4+ T cells, fewer expanded clones and increased TCR diversity were shown by the long-lived group, suggesting age selection. Observed TCR beta diversity per million T cells fell roughly linearly with age, and a significant reduction was already apparent by age roughly 40. Because donor CMV infection status was unknown, age-related changes in expanded clonotypes were potentially confounded. Estimates of total diversity based on one million sequenced T cells were considered lower bounds and underestimates.

Systemically healthy Caucasian individuals from Russia, roughly 40 in total and aged roughly 6 to 95 years, were included as donors. Each donor gave 8 to 10 milliliters of peripheral blood, collected into EDTA-treated Vacutainer tubes. Ficoll-Paque density-gradient centrifugation was used to isolate PBMCs, with at least 6.5 million per sample. Total RNA, at least 5 micrograms per sample, was extracted from PBMCs with Trizol reagent. The percentages of naive CD45RAhigh/CD27high T cells were determined by flow cytometry on a PBMC aliquot from every donor. This clonotype has a count of ten or more. It lacks a known antigen. Per-base quality was not reported, and no clone a single base away is much larger than it.

The specimen sequenced was blood. The chain joins TRBV29-1 to TRBJ2-7; TRBD1 is perhaps the D gene, given 5 matching bases. This sequence was found in a woman aged 25 to 45 in good health. The CDR3 loop reads CSARQRTYEQYF. The bases read TGCAGCGCCCGACAGCGTACCTACGAGCAGTACTTC.